These 8 T cell receptor beta chains share one sample of origin, sequenced in a study of blood T cell repertoires in COVID-19. Data came from immunoSEQ multiplex PCR; TCRdb stores just in-frame clones and leaves some out. The table lists nearly 80,000 clones, 84% of them singletons. Material: peripheral blood. These receptors were collected from a man between 50 and 59 years old with acute or convalescent COVID-19.

The genes are TRBV11-3 and TRBJ2-1; D gene unclear. Per the germline V gene, CDR1 is SGHNT and CDR2 is YENEEA. The V end lost 4 bases, the J end lost 3 bases, and 7 bases lay between the germline ends. CDR3 length equals 13 residues. The DNA for the CDR3 is TGTGCCAGCAGCTACGCGTTCTACAATGAGCAGTTCTTC. Its protein product is CASSYAFYNEQFF.

The rearrangement links TRBV12-3 or TRBV12-4 to TRBJ2-7; 7 nucleotides line up with TRBD1. The CDR3 spans 12 residues. With V trimmed by 4 bases and J by 7 bases, 4 bases remained unmatched. The CDR3 nucleotides are TGTGCCAGCAGTTCAGGGGGATATGAGCAGTACTTC. It is translated as CASSSGGYEQYF.

The rearrangement uses TRBV18 and TRBJ2-1, with D possibly being TRBD1 (6 bases). Germline V gene lookup returns CDR1 KGHSH and CDR2 LQKENI. The V end was cut by 5 bases, the J end by 12 bases, with 20 bases between. This CDR3 is 14 amino acids long. The CDR3 bases are TGTGCCAGCTCAACCCGGGACACCCCTGGGATGCAGTTCTTC. Protein product: CASSTRDTPGMQFF.

The chain is built from TRBV30 and TRBJ2-3, with TRBD2 matching over 11 bases. CDR1 GTSNPN and CDR2 SVGIG come from the germline V gene (reference sequence). Trimming cost V 0 bases and J 2 bases; bases outside gene matches: 16. This CDR3 has 20 amino acids. Written as DNA, the CDR3 is TGTGCCTGGAGTGTATCCCTCCTAGCGGGGGGCCCTCCACCCACAGATACGCAGTATTTT. It yields the protein CAWSVSLLAGGPPPTDTQYF.

The V gene is TRBV5-1, the J gene TRBJ1-1; D remains unclear. The CDR3 has 14 residues. Trimming cost V 2 bases and J 1 base, with 9 bases left between them. The germline V gene encodes CDR1 SGHRS and CDR2 YFSETQ. This CDR3 is CASSLMTSNTEAFF. CDR3 nucleotide sequence: TGCGCCAGCAGCTTAATGACATCGAACACTGAAGCTTTCTTT. Full variable domain (rest looked up from reference TRBV5-1 and TRBJ1-1): KAGVTQTPRYLIKTRGQQVTLSCSPISGHRSVSWYQQTPGQGLQFLFEYFSETQRNKGNFPGRFSGRQFSNSRSEMNVSTLELGDSALYLCASSLMTSNTEAFFGQGTRLTVV.

The V and J genes are TRBV7-9 and TRBJ1-4; D is ambiguous. Looked up from germline, CDR1 is SEHNR and CDR2 is FQNEAQ (reference sequence). V gave up 2 bases and J gave up 7 bases, with 17 bases separating them. The CDR3 contains 16 residues. The CDR3 spells CASSLFRFRETEKLFF. For the CDR3, the DNA is TGTGCCAGCAGCTTATTTCGGTTCCGGGAAACTGAAAAACTGTTTTTT.

V is TRBV27 and J is TRBJ1-2; the D gene is possibly TRBD1 (6 bases). Trimming took off 0 bases at V and 6 bases at J, with 14 bases between the two ends. The CDR3 consists of 15 residues. Germline V gives CDR1 MNHEY, CDR2 SMNVEV (reference sequence). CDR3 bases: TGTGCCAGCAGTTTATCGGCGTTAAGACAGGATGGCTACACCTTC. Translation gives CASSLSALRQDGYTF.

This rearrangement joins TRBV12-3 or TRBV12-4 to TRBJ2-2; D gene uncertain. The CDR3 length is 12 residues. Trimming took off 5 bases at V and 3 bases at J, with 4 bases between the two ends. In DNA form, the CDR3 reads TGTGCCAGCAGTGGCCACACCGGGGAGCTGTTTTTT. Its translation is CASSGHTGELFF.